The entry below gives a single TCR beta chain sequence along with its context. This entry comes from a study of blood T cell repertoires in COVID-19. Across the whole study: COVID-19 samples from acute and convalescent phases originated in the United States, Italy and Spain. Sources were T cells, B-cell-depleted T cells, or PBMCs; the material itself was cDNA or gDNA.

The method was immunoSEQ multiplex PCR; TCRdb's version includes in-frame clones alone and lacks a portion of them. The sample lists roughly 400,000 clones; about 90% were seen once. Cohorts were determined from participant-reported clinical history. Germline loops: CDR1 SEHNR, CDR2 FQNEAQ (reference sequence). The length of the CDR3 is 15 residues. Trimming removed 5 bases at V and 0 bases at J, with 13 bases between. The sequence derives from a woman aged 25 to 39 who had recovered from COVID-19. V and J are TRBV7-9 and TRBJ1-1; D unresolved. The source material was PBMCs or T cells enriched from blood (not recorded which). CDR3 protein: CASSPRGGMNTEAFF. The CDR3 DNA sequence: TGTGCCAGCAGCCCCCGAGGAGGGATGAACACTGAAGCTTTCTTT.